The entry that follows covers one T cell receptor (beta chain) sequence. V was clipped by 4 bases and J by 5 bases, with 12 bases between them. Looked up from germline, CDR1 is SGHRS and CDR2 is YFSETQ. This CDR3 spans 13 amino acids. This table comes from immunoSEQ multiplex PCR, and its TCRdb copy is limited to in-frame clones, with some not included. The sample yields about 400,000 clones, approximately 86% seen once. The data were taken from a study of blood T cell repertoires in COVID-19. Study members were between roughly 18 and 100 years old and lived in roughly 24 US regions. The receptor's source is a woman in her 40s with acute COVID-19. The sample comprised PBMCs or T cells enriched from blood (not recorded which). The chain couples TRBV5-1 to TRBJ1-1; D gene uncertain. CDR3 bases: TGCGCCAGCAGCGGGCCGACGGGGACTGAAGCTTTCTTT. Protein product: CASSGPTGTEAFF.